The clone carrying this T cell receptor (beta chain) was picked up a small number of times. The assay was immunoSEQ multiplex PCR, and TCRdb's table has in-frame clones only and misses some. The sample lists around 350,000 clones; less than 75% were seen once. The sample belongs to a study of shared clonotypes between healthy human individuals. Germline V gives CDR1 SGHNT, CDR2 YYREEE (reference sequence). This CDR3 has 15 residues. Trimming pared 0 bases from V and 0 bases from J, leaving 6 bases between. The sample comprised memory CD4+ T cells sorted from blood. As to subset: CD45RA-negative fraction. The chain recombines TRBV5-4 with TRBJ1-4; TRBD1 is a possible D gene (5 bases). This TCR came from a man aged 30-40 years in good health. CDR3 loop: CASSLGQTTNEKLFF. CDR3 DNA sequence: TGTGCCAGCAGCTTGGGACAGACAACTAATGAAAAACTGTTTTTT.